This TCR beta chain was obtained from a study of CD8+CD57+ T cells in acquired aplastic anemia. CDR3 size: 13 residues. Per the germline V gene, CDR1 is SNHLY and CDR2 is FYNNEI. The V end lost 3 bases, the J end lost 4 bases, and 9 bases lay between the germline ends. Genomic DNA provided the template from which TCR beta VDJ and CDR3 profiles were obtained. TCRdb analysed the reads with MiXCR anew, one entry per CDR3 protein. The profile shows around 230,000 distinct CDR3 sequences, around 60% of them singletons. This clonotype was obtained from a human donor in good health. The sequencing input was sorted CD4+, CD8+, or CD8+CD57+ T cells (not recorded which) from PBMCs. This chain uses TRBV2 with TRBJ1-1; the D is unclear. CDR3 sequence: CASSDAGATEAFF. Written as DNA, the CDR3 is TGTGCCAGCAGTGACGCGGGTGCCACTGAAGCTTTCTTT.